A selection of T cell receptor delta chains follows, all from one sample in a study of gamma delta lymphoproliferative disorders and STAT genes. With CATT, TCRdb re-called clones from the multiplex PCR reads. The sample holds 4,000 or so delta-chain clones, less than 1.2% seen once. The source material was blood. The source is a human donor in good health. CDR3s include the opening cysteine and the closing phenylalanine or tryptophan. D genes are given only for firm matches. Expanded clones get a size class; other rows say once, few or many, or leave the size out.

d_call,clone_size,j_call,v_call,cdr3_aa,cdr3_nt
TRDD3,NA,TRDJ3,TRDV2,CACDTPLGDPSSWDTRQMFF,TGTGCCTGTGACACCCCTCTGGGGGATCCGAGCTCCTGGGACACCCGACAGATGTTTTTC
TRDD3,many,TRDJ1,TRDV1,CALGEQRLPNLYWGIRTYTDKLIF,TGTGCTCTTGGGGAACAACGACTTCCCAATCTGTACTGGGGGATAAGGACGTACACCGATAAACTTATCTTT
TRDD3,few,TRDJ1,TRDV2,CACDTVGVGDTRTDKLIF,TGTGCCTGTGACACCGTAGGAGTGGGGGATACGCGCACCGATAAACTCATCTTT
TRDD2,medium-sized,TRDJ1,TRDV1,CALGGPPSYGYWPIRTIDKYPYTDKLIF,TGTGCTCTTGGGGGTCCGCCTTCCTACGGATACTGGCCAATTAGAACGATCGACAAATACCCGTACACCGATAAACTCATCTTT
TRDD3,NA,TRDJ1,TRDV1,CALRELSYPGGCFGDKLIF,TGTGCTCTTAGGGAACTGTCCTACCCTGGGGGATGCTTTGGCGATAAACTCATCTTT
NA,medium-sized,TRDJ1,TRDV2,CACDTVGGGADKLIF,TGTGCCTGTGACACCGTCGGGGGGGGGGCCGATAAACTCATCTTT
TRDD3,hyperexpanded,TRDJ1,TRDV2,CACDKLLGDTDKLIF,TGTGCCTGTGACAAGTTACTGGGGGACACCGATAAACTCATCTTT
TRDD3,NA,TRDJ1,TRDV1,CALGGPGYFTDKLIF,TGTGCCCTTGGGGGACCGGGATACTTTACCGATAAACTCATCTTT
TRDD3,large,TRDJ3,TRDV2,CACDTTGGLSWDTRQMFF,TGTGCCTGTGACACCACTGGGGGCCTCTCCTGGGACACCCGACAGATGTTTTTC
TRDD3,NA,TRDJ1,TRDV2,CACDRLTGGSGGYTDKLIF,TGTGCCTGTGACCGCCTTACTGGGGGATCCGGGGGGTACACCGATAAACTCATCTTT
TRDD3,large,TRDJ3,TRAV36/DV7,CAVGPLLGAWAWDTRQMFF,TGTGCTGTGGGTCCTTTACTGGGGGCTTGGGCCTGGGACACCCGACAGATGTTTTTC
TRDD3,few,TRDJ1,TRDV2,CACDSLGVLGEKYTDKLIF,TGTGCCTGTGACTCTCTTGGAGTACTGGGGGAAAAGTACACCGATAAACTCATCTTT
TRDD3,NA,TRDJ1,TRDV1,CALGELFPFPLPWGMGHTDKLIF,TGTGCTCTTGGGGAACTATTCCCTTTTCCTCTACCCTGGGGGATGGGGCACACCGATAAACTCATCTTT
TRDD3,medium-sized,TRDJ1,TRDV3,CASRTYLLGISYTDKLIF,TGTGCCTCCCGCACCTACTTACTGGGGATAAGTTATACCGATAAACTCATCTTT
TRDD3,few,TRDJ1,TRDV2,CACDEVRGILTDKPIF,TGTGCCTGTGACGAAGTAAGGGGGATACTGACCGATAAGCCCATCTTT
TRDD3,NA,TRDJ1,TRDV2,CACDSLGDTSEKYTDKLIF,TGTGCCTGTGACAGCCTGGGGGATACCTCCGAAAAGTACACCGATAAACTCATCTTT
TRDD3,medium-sized,TRDJ1,TRDV2,CACDEVLGDTSTDKLIF,TGTGCCTGTGACGAAGTACTGGGGGATACCAGCACCGATAAACTCATCTTT
TRDD3,NA,TRDJ1,TRDV2,CACDILGDTETDKLIF,TGTGCCTGTGACATACTGGGGGATACGGAGACCGATAAACTCATCTTT
TRDD3,large,TRDJ1,TRDV2,CACDTVSYWGIPTGTDKLIF,TGTGCCTGTGACACCGTGTCCTACTGGGGGATACCAACGGGCACCGATAAACTCATCTTT
TRDD3,large,TRDJ1,TRDV2,CACDTVGGYAGGLIF,TGTGCCTGTGACACCGTCGGGGGATACGCGGGGGGACTCATCTTT